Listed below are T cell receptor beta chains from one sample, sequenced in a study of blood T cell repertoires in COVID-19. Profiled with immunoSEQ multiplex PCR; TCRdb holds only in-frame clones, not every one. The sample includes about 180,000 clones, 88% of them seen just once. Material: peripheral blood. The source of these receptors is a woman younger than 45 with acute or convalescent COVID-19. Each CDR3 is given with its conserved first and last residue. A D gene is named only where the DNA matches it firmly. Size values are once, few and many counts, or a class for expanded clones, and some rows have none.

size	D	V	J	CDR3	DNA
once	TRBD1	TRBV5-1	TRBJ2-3	CASRIGQGVMDTQYF	TGCGCCAGCAGGATCGGACAGGGGGTCATGGATACGCAGTATTTT
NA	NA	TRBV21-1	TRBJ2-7	CAGRAPGSYEQYF	TGTGCCGGCCGAGCTCCGGGTTCCTACGAGCAGTACTTC
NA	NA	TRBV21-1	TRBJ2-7	CASAFGLGHLLSYEQYF	TGTGCCAGCGCCTTTGGGCTAGGACACTTATTATCCTACGAGCAGTACTTC
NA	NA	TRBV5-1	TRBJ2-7	CASSATGPYEQYF	TGCGCCAGCAGCGCCACAGGCCCCTACGAGCAGTACTTC
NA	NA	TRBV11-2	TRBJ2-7	CASSLVWGTTGVKQYF	TGTGCCAGCAGCTTAGTCTGGGGGACGACAGGTGTCAAGCAGTACTTC
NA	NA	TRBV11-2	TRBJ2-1	CASTHRTEPHNEQFF	TGTGCCAGCACCCACCGTACAGAGCCACACAATGAGCAGTTCTTC
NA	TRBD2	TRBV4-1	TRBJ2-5	CASSQGTSGGALQETQYF	TGCGCCAGCAGCCAAGGGACTAGCGGGGGGGCTCTACAAGAGACCCAGTACTTC
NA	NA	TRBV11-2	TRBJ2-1	CASSPMASSYNEQFF	TGTGCCAGCAGCCCTATGGCTAGTTCCTATAATGAGCAGTTCTTC
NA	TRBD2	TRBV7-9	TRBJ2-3	CASSFLAGALDTQYF	TGTGCCAGCAGCTTTCTAGCGGGAGCCTTGGATACGCAGTATTTT
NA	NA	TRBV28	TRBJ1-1	CASSFGSPEAFF	TGTGCCAGCAGTTTTGGGAGCCCTGAAGCTTTCTTT
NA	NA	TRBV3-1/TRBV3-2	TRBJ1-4	CASSQGAGLGKLFF	TGTGCCAGCAGCCAAGGGGCAGGGTTAGGAAAACTGTTTTTT
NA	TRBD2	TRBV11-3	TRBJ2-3	CASSLGGRAGLSDTQYF	TGTGCCAGCAGCTTAGGGGGGAGGGCCGGACTCTCAGATACGCAGTATTTT
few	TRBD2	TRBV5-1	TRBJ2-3	CASSPGLGDLTDTQYF	TGCGCCAGCAGCCCGGGACTAGGAGACCTAACAGATACGCAGTATTTT
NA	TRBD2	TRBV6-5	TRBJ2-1	CASTGGPAYNEQFF	TGTGCCAGCACGGGAGGCCCCGCCTACAATGAGCAGTTCTTC
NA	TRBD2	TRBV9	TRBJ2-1	CASSVVEAGGPLFF	TGTGCCAGCAGCGTAGTTGAAGCGGGAGGGCCTCTGTTCTTC
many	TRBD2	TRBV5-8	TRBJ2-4	CASSLAGGGSIQYF	TGTGCCAGCAGCTTGGCCGGGGGGGGATCGATTCAGTACTTC
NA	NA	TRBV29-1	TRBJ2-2	CSVIHGELFF	TGCAGCGTAATTCATGGGGAGCTGTTTTTT
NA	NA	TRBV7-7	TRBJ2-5	CASSLKVGVRGQETQYF	TGTGCTAGCAGCTTAAAGGTCGGGGTAAGGGGGCAAGAGACCCAGTACTTC
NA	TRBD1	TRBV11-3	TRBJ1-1	CASSFTGDTEAFF	TGTGCCAGCAGCTTTACAGGGGACACTGAAGCTTTCTTT
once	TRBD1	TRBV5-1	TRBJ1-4	CASSWGTGEQKLFF	TGCGCCAGCAGCTGGGGGACAGGAGAGCAAAAACTGTTTTTT
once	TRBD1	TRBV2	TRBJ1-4	CASTVDREEKLFF	TGTGCCAGCACCGTGGACAGGGAGGAAAAACTGTTTTTT
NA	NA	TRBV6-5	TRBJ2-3	CASSRRGTDTQYF	TGTGCCAGCAGCCGGCGGGGCACAGATACGCAGTATTTT
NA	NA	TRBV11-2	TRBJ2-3	CASSQTGRQYF	TGTGCCAGCAGCCAAACAGGGAGGCAGTATTTT
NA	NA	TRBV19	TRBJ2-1	CASRGAGSYFLNEQFF	TGTGCCAGTAGAGGAGCGGGTTCTTACTTTCTGAATGAGCAGTTCTTC
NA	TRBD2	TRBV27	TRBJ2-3	CASKKLAGGPADTQYF	TGTGCCAGCAAAAAACTAGCGGGAGGGCCGGCAGATACGCAGTATTTT
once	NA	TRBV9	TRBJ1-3	CASSVEGVSGNTIYF	TGTGCCAGCAGCGTAGAGGGGGTGTCTGGAAACACCATATATTTT
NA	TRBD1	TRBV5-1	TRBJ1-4	CASSTGTGNEKLFF	TGCGCCAGCAGCACCGGGACAGGGAATGAAAAACTGTTTTTT
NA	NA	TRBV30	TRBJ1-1	CAWMDAGGITGTTEAFF	TGTGCCTGGATGGACGCTGGCGGTATTACAGGGACCACTGAAGCTTTCTTT